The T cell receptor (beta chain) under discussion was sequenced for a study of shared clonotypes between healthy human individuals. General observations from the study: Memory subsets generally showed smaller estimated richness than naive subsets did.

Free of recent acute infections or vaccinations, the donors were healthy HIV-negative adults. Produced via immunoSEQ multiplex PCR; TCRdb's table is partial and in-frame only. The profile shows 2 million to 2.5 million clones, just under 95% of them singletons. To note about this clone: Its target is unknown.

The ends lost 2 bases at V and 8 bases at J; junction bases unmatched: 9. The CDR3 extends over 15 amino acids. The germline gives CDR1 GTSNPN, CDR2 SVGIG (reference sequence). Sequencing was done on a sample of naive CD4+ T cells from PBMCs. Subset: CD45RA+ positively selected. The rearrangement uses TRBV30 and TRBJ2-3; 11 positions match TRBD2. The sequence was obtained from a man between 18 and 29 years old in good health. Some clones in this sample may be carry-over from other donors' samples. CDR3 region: CAWSTLAGGRGTQYF. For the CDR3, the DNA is TGTGCCTGGAGTACGCTAGCGGGAGGCCGGGGTACGCAGTATTTT. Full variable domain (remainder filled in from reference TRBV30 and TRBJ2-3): SQTIHQWPATLVQPVGSPLSLECTVEGTSNPNLYWYRQAAGRGLQLLFYSVGIGQISSEVPQNLSASRPQDRQFILSSKKLLLSDSGFYLCAWSTLAGGRGTQYFGPGTRLTVL.